The 30 T cell receptor beta chains reported below all come from one sample, sequenced in a study of T cells in localized non-small cell lung cancer. Data came from immunoSEQ multiplex PCR; TCRdb stores just in-frame clones and leaves some out. The sample contains about 20,000 clones, around 87% of which appear only once. Specimen: PBMCs, collected before any cancer treatment. These receptors were collected from a man between 40 and 70 years old with stage II squamous cell lung carcinoma.

The genes are TRBV18 and TRBJ1-4; 10 bases agree with TRBD1. The CDR3 runs to 15 residues. V shed 6 bases and J 2 bases; nucleotides not matched to a gene: 3. Germline V lookup: CDR1 KGHSH, CDR2 LQKENI. CDR3 protein: CASSQTGGTNEKLFF. The CDR3 DNA follows: TGTGCCAGCTCGCAGACAGGGGGCACTAATGAAAAACTGTTTTTT.

This chain connects TRBV29-1 to TRBJ2-7; possibly TRBD1 for D (5 bases). V shed 5 bases and J shed 0 bases, with 8 bases lying between them. The CDR3 is 12 amino acids. The V gene's germline CDR1 is SQVTM and CDR2 ANQGSEA. The CDR3 nucleotides are TGCAGCGTTCTGACAGTCTCCTACGAGCAGTACTTC. It yields the protein CSVLTVSYEQYF.

The chain employs TRBV27 and TRBJ2-3; 10 bases fit TRBD2. V lost 2 bases and J lost 2; bases outside the gene matches: 4. This CDR3 contains 16 residues. The germline CDR1 and CDR2 sequences are MNHEY and SMNVEV (reference sequence). The CDR3 DNA reads as TGTGCCAGCAGTTTAGATACTAGCGGGGCCACAGATACGCAGTATTTT. Translation gives CASSLDTSGATDTQYF.

The gene calls are TRBV7-9 and TRBJ1-5; D is perhaps TRBD1 (5 bases). The CDR3 has 12 amino acids. The germline V gene has CDR1 SEHNR and CDR2 FQNEAQ (reference sequence). The V and J ends lost 5 bases and 4 bases respectively, with 6 bases between them. The CDR3 spells CASSAGNQPQHF. In nucleotides, the CDR3 is TGTGCCAGCAGCGCAGGGAATCAGCCCCAGCATTTT.

The chain has TRBV7-9 and TRBJ2-1; D is ambiguous. CDR1 is SEHNR, CDR2 FQNEAQ, per germline (reference sequence). V lost 4 bases, J lost 5 bases, and 15 bases lay in between. The CDR3 is 15 residues long. The CDR3 region is CASSSSPGPHNEQFF. The CDR3 DNA reads TGTGCCAGCAGCTCCTCGCCGGGCCCACACAATGAGCAGTTCTTC.

The chain combines TRBV2 with TRBJ2-7, with D possibly being TRBD1 (7 bases). The CDR3 contains 17 residues. CDR1 and CDR2 (germline): SNHLY, FYNNEI. V gave up 5 bases and J gave up 1 base, with 21 bases separating them. The chain's CDR3 is CASSPLRAGGLSYEQYF. The CDR3 DNA sequence: TGTGCCAGCAGTCCTCTAAGGGCAGGGGGGCTATCCTACGAGCAGTACTTC.

As DNA, the CDR3 is TGTGCCTGGAGTGTTTATAGGCTCCAGGGAAGCACAGATACGCAGTATTTT. It translates to CAWSVYRLQGSTDTQYF. The gene calls are TRBV30 and TRBJ2-3, with D possibly being TRBD1 (5 bases). The CDR3 covers 17 residues. The germline gives CDR1 GTSNPN, CDR2 SVGIG (reference sequence). Trimming stripped 0 bases from V and 0 bases from J, with 16 bases between.

This clone was recorded only once. The chain recombines TRBV19 with TRBJ2-2; D uncertain. V was shortened by 9 bases and J by 6 bases, with 14 bases between the two germline ends. This CDR3 has 13 amino acids. Germline V gives CDR1 LNHDA, CDR2 SQIVND (reference sequence). The CDR3 DNA is TGTGCCAGCACAGCTAGTTTGGCCGGGGAGCTGTTTTTT. Translation gives CASTASLAGELFF.

This clone has a single count. The chain couples TRBV10-2 to TRBJ2-3; 10 bases match TRBD2. Germline CDR1 and CDR2: WSHSY and SAAADI. CDR3 size: 16 residues. Trimming cost V 6 bases and J 2 bases; bases outside gene matches: 8. The CDR3 here is CASSLLAGTYTDTQYF. CDR3 nucleotide sequence: TGCGCCAGCAGCCTACTAGCGGGGACTTACACAGATACGCAGTATTTT.

This clone was seen a few times. The V gene is TRBV30, the J gene TRBJ1-1; D is uncertain. The CDR3 has 13 residues. Looked up from germline, CDR1 is GTSNPN and CDR2 is SVGIG (reference sequence). The V and J ends lost 0 bases and 1 base respectively, with 6 bases between them. CDR3 sequence reads: CAWSVPENTEAFF. The DNA for the CDR3 is TGTGCCTGGAGTGTTCCAGAGAACACTGAAGCTTTCTTT.

There are a few counts of this clone. The chain is built from TRBV19 and TRBJ1-2; 7 nucleotides line up with TRBD1. Germline V CDR1 and CDR2: LNHDA, SQIVND (reference sequence). This CDR3 spans 15 amino acids. V shed 5 bases and J 2 bases; nucleotides not matched to a gene: 8. The CDR3 DNA is TGTGCCAGTAGTCCCGGGACAGCCCTAAACTATGGCTACACCTTC. It encodes CASSPGTALNYGYTF.

Here the CDR3 reads CSVGPQPQHF. CDR3 nucleotide sequence: TGCAGCGTTGGACCCCAGCCCCAGCATTTT. This chain uses TRBV29-1 with TRBJ1-5; D is undetermined. Germline CDR1 SQVTM, CDR2 ANQGSEA. This CDR3 spans 10 amino acids. Trimming pared 4 bases from V and 7 bases from J, leaving 5 bases between.

The rearrangement uses TRBV6-5 and TRBJ1-2, with 7 positions matching TRBD1. This CDR3 has 14 amino acids. V lost 5 bases to trimming and J lost 4 bases; unmatched junction nucleotides: 7. Germline CDR1 is MNHEY and CDR2 is SVGAGI. CDR3 amino acids: CASSLLRTGYGYTF. The CDR3 nucleotides are TGTGCCAGCAGTCTCCTCCGGACAGGCTATGGCTACACCTTC.

This chain joins TRBV2 and TRBJ1-5, with D perhaps TRBD1 (6 bases). The germline V gene encodes CDR1 SNHLY and CDR2 FYNNEI. V lost 5 bases to trimming and J lost 0 bases, with 8 bases between them. The length of the CDR3 is 14 residues. Here the CDR3 DNA reads TGTGCCAGCAGTACAGGGTTTAGCAATCAGCCCCAGCATTTT. It is translated as CASSTGFSNQPQHF.

J is TRBJ2-3 and V is TRBV19; D might be TRBD1 (6 bases). Germline CDR1 LNHDA, CDR2 SQIVND (reference sequence). The CDR3 loop spans 13 amino acids. V lost 6 bases and J lost 0, with 7 bases in between. The CDR3 DNA sequence: TGTGCCAGTAGGGACAGTAGCACAGATACGCAGTATTTT. The encoded protein is CASRDSSTDTQYF.

In its sample, this clone was seen a few times. The V call is TRBV19, the J call TRBJ1-1, with D uncertain. Trimming removed 3 bases at V and 1 base at J, with 6 bases between. Germline CDR1 and CDR2: LNHDA and SQIVND (reference sequence). This CDR3 is 13 amino acids long. CDR3 in DNA: TGTGCCAGTAGTATGTGGGGGAACACTGAAGCTTTCTTT. This translates into CASSMWGNTEAFF.

The chain is built from TRBV5-6 and TRBJ1-2; 7 bases fit TRBD1. Germline CDR1 and CDR2: SGHDT and YYEEEE. V lost 5 bases to trimming and J lost 5 bases; unmatched junction nucleotides: 6. This CDR3 contains 13 residues. CDR3 loop: CASSPGQIYGYTF. The CDR3 region has the DNA TGTGCCAGCAGTCCGGGACAGATATATGGCTACACCTTC.

This chain connects TRBV18 to TRBJ1-5; no definite D call. There are 13 residues in the CDR3. Germline V gene lookup returns CDR1 KGHSH and CDR2 LQKENI. Trimming took 6 bases from V and 0 from J, leaving 6 bases between them. The DNA for the CDR3 is TGTGCCAGCTCCGATCATAGCAATCAGCCCCAGCATTTT. This translates into CASSDHSNQPQHF.

The chain joins TRBV9 to TRBJ1-2; perhaps TRBD1 as D (6 bases). This CDR3 is built from 14 residues. Germline V gene lookup returns CDR1 SGDLS and CDR2 YYNGEE. V was clipped by 4 bases and J by 8 bases, with 18 bases between them. The CDR3 sequence is CASSPPREGGGYTF. In DNA, the CDR3 is TGTGCCAGCAGCCCACCCCGGGAGGGGGGCGGCTACACCTTC.

The V call is TRBV19, the J call TRBJ1-5, with 7 bases fitting TRBD1. V lost 9 bases and J lost 5; bases outside the gene matches: 7. The CDR3 is 13 residues long. Per the germline V gene, CDR1 is LNHDA and CDR2 is SQIVND (reference sequence). CDR3 residues: CASSLDRDQPQHF. For the CDR3, the DNA is TGTGCCAGCTCTCTAGACAGGGATCAGCCCCAGCATTTT.

Points on this clone: The junction departs from the called germline gene at one end, perhaps through a read error. The chain has TRBV5-1 and TRBJ1-2; perhaps TRBD1 as D (5 bases). The CDR3 runs 13 residues. Germline CDR1 and CDR2: SGHRS and YFSETQ. DNA for the CDR3: TGCGCCAGCAGCTTTCAGGGTAACTATGGCTTCACCTTC. This codes for CASSFQGNYGFTF.

This chain joins TRBV12-5 and TRBJ1-5; no clear D. In germline, CDR1 is LGHNT, CDR2 FRNRAP. V was clipped by 4 bases and J by 9 bases, with 16 bases between them. The CDR3 totals 14 residues. In DNA form, the CDR3 reads TGTGCTAGTGGTTCGCTAATGGGGTCTTGGCCCCAGCATTTT. This codes for CASGSLMGSWPQHF.

This clone was counted a single time. CDR3 nucleotides: TGTGCCAGCAGCCCGAGACAGGGGACTTTTGGTGAGCAGTACTTC. This translates into CASSPRQGTFGEQYF. The chain is built from TRBV7-2 and TRBJ2-7; 8 nucleotides agree with TRBD1. J was trimmed by 7 bases and V by 5 bases; bases with no gene match: 13. CDR3 length equals 15 residues. Looked up from germline, CDR1 is SGHTA and CDR2 is FQGNSA. The variable domain in full, completed from reference TRBV7-2 and TRBJ2-7, reads GAGVSQSPSNKVTEKGKDVELRCDPISGHTALYWYRQSLGQGLEFLIYFQGNSAPDKSGLPSDRFSAERTGGSVSTLTIQRTQQEDSAVYLCASSPRQGTFGEQYFGPGTRLTVT.

This chain uses TRBV5-6 with TRBJ2-2; 7 bases line up with TRBD2. This CDR3 has 15 amino acids. Germline V gives CDR1 SGHDT, CDR2 YYEEEE. J was trimmed by 5 bases and V by 2 bases; bases with no gene match: 6. In DNA form, the CDR3 reads TGTGCCAGCAGCTTAGGAGGGCGGGGGACCGGGGAGCTGTTTTTT. Residues: CASSLGGRGTGELFF.

About this clone: At one end, the junction sequence differs from germline, possibly due to a read error. This sequence joins TRBV19 and TRBJ2-7; possible D gene TRBD1, 6 bases. The CDR3 sequence is 13 residues long. Germline CDR1 reads LNHDA; CDR2 reads SQIVND (reference sequence). The CDR3 region is CAGRQAPSYEQYF. The CDR3 DNA follows: TGTGCCGGTAGACAGGCACCATCCTACGAGCAGTACTTC.

V usage is TRBV19 and J usage is TRBJ2-1; unclear D gene. Germline V gives CDR1 LNHDA, CDR2 SQIVND (reference sequence). The CDR3 totals 15 residues. Trimming left V 4 bases short and J 2 bases short, with 12 bases between. The CDR3 is CASSRSVITYNEQFF. Here the CDR3 DNA reads TGTGCCAGTAGTAGGTCGGTGATAACCTACAATGAGCAGTTCTTC.

The CDR3 is CASSSGQPPDTQYF. DNA for the CDR3: TGTGCCAGCAGCTCGGGACAGCCCCCAGATACGCAGTATTTT. The chain uses TRBV7-9 and TRBJ2-3; 7 nucleotides line up with TRBD1. After removal of 4 bases from V and 4 bases from J, the junction contained 5 bases not matched to a gene. Germline-derived CDR1 and CDR2 are SEHNR and FQNEAQ (reference sequence). The CDR3 runs 14 residues.

The gene calls are TRBV4-3 and TRBJ1-6; D remains ambiguous. Germline V CDR1 and CDR2: LGHNA, YSLEER. Trimming took off 0 bases at V and 10 bases at J, with 16 bases between the two ends. The CDR3 is 16 amino acids. In nucleotides, the CDR3 is TGCGCCAGCAGCCAAGAGTATCCGGGTCGAGAGTCACCCCTCCACTTT. It specifies CASSQEYPGRESPLHF.

The chain has TRBV7-6 and TRBJ2-5; 7 nucleotides match TRBD2. Unmatched junction bases numbered 3, after V lost 5 bases and J lost 3 bases. CDR3 length: 13 amino acids. Germline assignment: CDR1 SGHVS and CDR2 FNYEAQ. The CDR3 is CASSPGLEETQYF. The CDR3 DNA reads TGTGCCAGCAGCCCTGGACTAGAAGAGACCCAGTACTTC.

The chain uses TRBV15 and TRBJ1-5, with D unclear. V gave up 5 bases and J gave up 5 bases, with 16 bases separating them. Looked up from germline, CDR1 is LNHNV and CDR2 is YYDKDF (reference sequence). This CDR3 spans 15 amino acids. The DNA of the CDR3 is TGTGCCACCAGCTCCTGGGGAGCAGGACATCAGCCCCAGCATTTT. Encoded protein: CATSSWGAGHQPQHF.